This T cell receptor beta chain appears in the sequencing data of a study of blood T cell repertoires in COVID-19. Study at large: Sample material is recorded as cDNA or gDNA derived from T cells, B-cell-depleted T cells, or PBMCs.

Germline CDR1 is MNHEY and CDR2 is SVGEGT. The V and J ends lost 2 bases and 10 bases, in that order; junction bases with no gene match: 7. The CDR3 has 14 amino acids. Assay used: immunoSEQ multiplex PCR; TCRdb lists only in-frame clones, some missing. This sample yields 350,000 or so clones, of which about nine tenths are seen a single time; approximately 1.8% belongs to the top ten. This clone was seen a handful of times. The sequence was obtained from a young woman with COVID-19, enrolled during active disease. The genes are TRBV6-2 or TRBV6-3 and TRBJ2-7, with 11 bases matching TRBD2. Sequenced material: peripheral blood. CDR3: CASSYGLAGGDQYF. The CDR3 coding sequence is TGTGCCAGCAGTTACGGCCTAGCGGGGGGTGATCAGTACTTC.